This passage covers 19 T cell receptor beta chains from one sample sequenced in a study of molecular identifiers for immune sequencing clone quantification. TCRdb re-called the PCR reads with MiXCR, one entry per CDR3 protein. The sample comprises about 320,000 distinct CDR3 sequences, around 21% of which are singletons, and approximately 0.85% rests with the top ten. Material for sequencing was naive CD8+ T cells from blood, with Jurkat cell RNA spiked in. As to subset: FACS-sorted CD8+CD4-CCR7+CD45RA+ naive T cells. All receptors derive from a human donor in good health. Some libraries in this study had Jurkat cell RNA spiked in.

In its sample, this clonotype was seen many times. This chain joins TRBV4-1 and TRBJ1-1; D gene uncertain. The CDR3 covers 13 residues. The V gene lost 9 bases and the J gene lost 1 base, with 12 bases spanning the gap. The germline V gene encodes CDR1 MGHRA and CDR2 YSYEKL. The CDR3, as DNA: TGCGCCAGTAAATCACCCCCGAACACTGAAGCTTTCTTT. Protein product: CASKSPPNTEAFF.

The sample holds many counts of this clonotype. The chain carries TRBV6-5 and TRBJ2-5; TRBD2 is a possible D gene (6 bases). Per the germline V gene, CDR1 is MNHEY and CDR2 is SVGAGI. This CDR3 is 14 amino acids long. V dropped 2 bases and J dropped 3 bases, with 10 bases sitting between them. The CDR3 protein is CASSYQWGEETQYF. The CDR3 DNA reads as TGTGCCAGCAGTTACCAATGGGGGGAAGAGACCCAGTACTTC.

As to this clonotype: Possible read error: a much larger clone is one base away. The rearrangement links TRBV20-1 to TRBJ2-7; perhaps TRBD2 as D (6 bases). Germline V CDR1 and CDR2: DFQATT, SNEGSKA (reference sequence). The CDR3 runs to 14 residues. The CDR3 DNA reads as TGCAGAGCTAGAGATCAGAGGCTAGCGTGGGAGCAGTACTTC. Protein product: CRARDQRLAWEQYF.

Many counts were recorded for this clonotype. The rearrangement links TRBV14 to TRBJ2-5, with D tentatively TRBD1 (6 bases). V was clipped by 0 bases and J by 0 bases, with 11 bases between them. CDR3 size: 16 residues. The germline V gene encodes CDR1 SGHDN and CDR2 FVKESK. The CDR3 sequence: CASSQDARTDQETQYF. The CDR3 DNA sequence: TGTGCCAGCAGCCAAGATGCCCGGACAGACCAAGAGACCCAGTACTTC.

This clonotype was seen many times. The rearrangement uses TRBV10-3 and TRBJ2-7, with D possibly TRBD1 on 6 matching bases. V shed 0 bases and J shed 4 bases, with 13 bases lying between them. The CDR3 totals 15 residues. CDR1 and CDR2 from the germline V gene are ENHRY and SYGVKD. CDR3 nucleotide sequence: TGTGCCATCAGTGAGTCATCAGGGGTCTTATACGAGCAGTACTTC. Its protein product is CAISESSGVLYEQYF.

This clonotype was counted between two and nine times. The J gene is TRBJ2-1, the V gene TRBV19, with 7 bases identical to TRBD1. The CDR3 sequence is 14 residues long. With V trimmed by 4 bases and J by 2 bases, 2 bases remained unmatched. CDR1 and CDR2 from the germline V gene are LNHDA and SQIVND (reference sequence). The CDR3 nucleotides are TGTGCCAGTAGTACAGGGGGAACCTACAATGAGCAGTTCTTC. The encoded protein is CASSTGGTYNEQFF.

This clonotype occurred many times. The gene calls are TRBV28 and TRBJ2-5, with D unclear. Deletions cut 2 bases from V and 4 bases from J, with 5 bases between. Per the germline V gene, CDR1 is MDHEN and CDR2 is SYDVKM. CDR3 length: 12 residues. The CDR3 loop is CASSLGLETQYF. The CDR3 DNA reads as TGTGCCAGCAGTTTAGGGTTAGAGACCCAGTACTTC.

About this clonotype itself: Since a much larger clone is just one base distant, this may be a read error. V is TRBV4-3 and J is TRBJ1-5; D is perhaps TRBD1 (6 bases). The CDR3 covers 15 residues. CDR1 is LGHNA, CDR2 YSLEER, per germline. In DNA, the CDR3 is TGCGCCAGCGGCCAGAGTTGGGCAGGGGCACAGCCCCAGCATTTT. This translates into CASGQSWAGAQPQHF.

At least ten counts were recorded for this clonotype. The chain employs TRBV20-1 and TRBJ2-7, with D tentatively TRBD1 or TRBD2 (5 bases each). From germline, CDR1 is DFQATT and CDR2 SNEGSKA (reference sequence). The CDR3 has 11 residues. Trimming took off 2 bases at V and 4 bases at J, with 6 bases between the two ends. CDR3 DNA: TGCAGTGCTAGATGGGGGTACGAGCAGTACTTC. Its protein is CSARWGYEQYF.

The rearrangement joins TRBV4-3 to TRBJ2-3; D uncertain. The germline CDR1 and CDR2 sequences are LGHNA and YSLEER. Trimming took 1 base from V and 9 from J, leaving 8 bases between them. This CDR3 contains 12 residues. CDR3 sequence: CASSQGLVTQYF. The CDR3 DNA reads as TGCGCCAGCAGCCAAGGTCTGGTAACGCAGTATTTT.

This clonotype was counted ten times or more. V usage is TRBV27 and J usage is TRBJ2-1; TRBD2 matches at 9 bases. This CDR3 is 14 amino acids long. The junction had 9 bases not matched to a gene; V was cut back by 6 bases and J by 9 bases. Looked up from germline, CDR1 is MNHEY and CDR2 is SMNVEV (reference sequence). CDR3 in DNA: TGTGCCAGCAGCCCGGGACTAGCTCTAGGTGAGCAGTTCTTC. Translation gives CASSPGLALGEQFF.

V usage is TRBV24-1 and J usage is TRBJ2-1; 7 bases line up with TRBD1. With V trimmed by 9 bases and J by 2 bases, 6 bases remained unmatched. Germline CDR1 KGHDR, CDR2 SFDVKD. The CDR3 has 14 residues. CDR3: CATEGDSPYNEQFF. The CDR3 nucleotides are TGTGCCACCGAGGGGGACAGCCCCTACAATGAGCAGTTCTTC.

This clonotype was observed many times. The V and J genes are TRBV6-5 and TRBJ2-3, with a possible D match to TRBD1 (5 bases). V shed 6 bases and J shed 0 bases, with 22 bases lying between them. The germline CDR1 and CDR2 sequences are MNHEY and SVGAGI. This CDR3 has 18 amino acids. In DNA, the CDR3 is TGTGCCAGCAGACCCCTACGTTTGGGGCCCTTGAGCACAGATACGCAGTATTTT. Its translation: CASRPLRLGPLSTDTQYF.

This clonotype was counted ten times or more. V usage is TRBV13 and J usage is TRBJ2-2, with D maybe TRBD1 (5 bases). This CDR3 has 13 amino acids. Between the trimmed V and J ends, which lost 7 bases and 3 bases, there was a span of 9 bases. CDR1 is PRHDT, CDR2 FYEKMQ, per germline (reference sequence). CDR3 DNA sequence: TGTGCCAGCAAATCAGGGTACACCGGGGAGCTGTTTTTT. It encodes CASKSGYTGELFF.

This chain connects TRBV6-2 or TRBV6-3 to TRBJ2-7, with D tentatively TRBD2 (6 bases). The CDR3 contains 16 residues. Germline V lookup: CDR1 MNHEY, CDR2 SVGEGT. Trimming cost V 3 bases and J 0 bases, with 15 bases left between them. In DNA, the CDR3 is TGTGCCAGCAGTTATCGCCGGGAGCTACTCTCCTACGAGCAGTACTTC. This translates into CASSYRRELLSYEQYF.

This clonotype was seen ten or more times. This chain uses TRBV20-1 with TRBJ2-3; the match to TRBD2 covers 7 bases. With 3 bases clipped from V and 9 bases from J, the junction kept 15 bases outside the gene matches. Germline V CDR1 and CDR2: DFQATT, SNEGSKA (reference sequence). CDR3 length: 15 amino acids. The DNA for the CDR3 is TGCAGTGCTAGGAATCTAGCGGACTTGGATTGGACGCAGTATTTT. It translates to CSARNLADLDWTQYF.

The table lists this clonotype with a few counts. A read error may produce the germline difference seen at one junction end. The chain joins TRBV7-7 to TRBJ2-3; unclear D gene. CDR1 and CDR2 (germline): SSHAT, FNYEAQ (reference sequence). The CDR3 contains 15 residues. CDR3 amino acids: CASSLSPDRTDTQYF. The CDR3 nucleotides read TGTGCTAGCAGCTTAAGTCCGGACCGCACAGATACGCAGTATTTT.

This clonotype was seen many times. The chain links TRBV30 to TRBJ2-7; 7 positions agree with TRBD2. CDR1 is GTSNPN and CDR2 is SVGIG in the germline V gene (reference sequence). V was clipped by 3 bases and J by 7 bases; unmatched bases: 6. There are 12 residues in the CDR3. CDR3 amino acids: CAWRTGGGEQYF. The CDR3 nucleotides are TGTGCCTGGAGGACTGGGGGGGGTGAGCAGTACTTC.

The rearrangement joins TRBV5-1 to TRBJ2-7; 7 bases line up with TRBD1. In germline, CDR1 is SGHRS, CDR2 YFSETQ. The CDR3 sequence is 16 residues long. V was clipped by 0 bases and J by 2 bases; unmatched bases: 8. The CDR3 DNA reads as TGCGCCAGCAGCTTGGGATGGACAGGCCAGACCTACGAGCAGTACTTC. Its protein is CASSLGWTGQTYEQYF.